This TCR beta chain was obtained from a study of OX40 agonist ivuxolimab in advanced cancers. In the study overall: The dose of intravenous ivuxolimab that patients received every 2 weeks ranged from 0.01 to 10 mg/kg.

Germline-derived CDR1 and CDR2 are SGDLS and YYNGEE. Germline trimming cut 0 bases from V and 3 bases from J; bases unmatched to any gene: 8. The CDR3 extends over 18 amino acids. The method was immunoSEQ multiplex PCR; TCRdb's version includes in-frame clones alone and lacks a portion of them. In the table there are some 74,000 clones, 88% of which are singletons. Excluded were patients having autoimmune disease history or systemic immunosuppression. In regard to this clone: As yet, its antigen is unknown.

Study-wide findings and caveats: Determination of antigen specificity was not performed for the expanded peripheral T cells. Partial responders receiving 0.1-3.0 mg/kg showed among the lowest clonal expansion.

The chain has TRBV9 and TRBJ2-3, with 12 bases lining up with TRBD2. The receptor comes from an adult with an advanced solid tumor such as melanoma, head and neck, liver or kidney cancer. The source material was CD4+ or CD8+ T cells sorted from blood, sampled in a trial of the OX40 agonist ivuxolimab. The DNA for the CDR3 is TGTGCCAGCAGCGTAGGACTAGCGGGAGTGGTGCCAACAGATACGCAGTATTTT. Protein sequence: CASSVGLAGVVPTDTQYF.